This is a list of T cell receptor beta chains from one sample in a study of blood T cell repertoires in COVID-19. Only in-frame clones appear in the TCRdb table, and some are missing; sequencing was by immunoSEQ multiplex PCR. This repertoire shows 450,000 or so clones, 80% to 90% found once; its top ten account for roughly 0.87%. The sample taken for sequencing was peripheral blood. These receptors originate from a man younger than 30 with COVID-19, enrolled during active disease. The CDR3 runs from the conserved cysteine through the conserved F or W. A D gene is named only where the DNA matches it firmly. Expanded clones get a size class; other rows say once, few or many, or leave the size out.

D gene,V gene,clone size,J gene,CDR3 protein,CDR3 DNA
TRBD2,TRBV18,once,TRBJ2-3,CASSRAGLAGALSTDTQYF,TGTGCCAGCTCACGGGCGGGGCTAGCGGGAGCATTGAGCACAGATACGCAGTATTTT
TRBD1,TRBV18,few,TRBJ1-1,CASSRSTGTGTTEAFF,TGTGCCAGCTCACGATCCACCGGGACAGGGACCACTGAAGCTTTCTTT
TRBD1,TRBV24-1,.,TRBJ2-3,CATSESAPGQGSTDTQYF,TGTGCCACCAGTGAATCAGCCCCTGGACAGGGGAGCACAGATACGCAGTATTTT
TRBD2,TRBV5-6,.,TRBJ2-1,CASSFLAGGHNEQFF,TGTGCCAGCAGCTTTTTGGCGGGGGGGCACAATGAGCAGTTCTTC
.,TRBV12-3/TRBV12-4,.,TRBJ2-1,CASTLRVAGEQFF,TGTGCCAGCACCCTGAGGGTGGCGGGTGAGCAGTTCTTC
.,TRBV27,.,TRBJ2-3,CASRSQDTQYF,TGTGCCAGCAGGTCCCAGGATACGCAGTATTTT
.,TRBV6-2/TRBV6-3,.,TRBJ2-5,CASSYGGSQETQYF,TGTGCCAGCAGTTACGGGGGCAGCCAAGAGACCCAGTACTTC
TRBD1,TRBV2,.,TRBJ1-1,CASNSGTGLNTEAFF,TGTGCCAGCAATTCCGGGACAGGGTTGAACACTGAAGCTTTCTTT
TRBD2,TRBV7-2,.,TRBJ2-1,CASSKTSGRAREQFF,TGTGCCAGCAGCAAGACTAGCGGGAGGGCCAGAGAGCAGTTCTTC
TRBD2,TRBV5-6,.,TRBJ2-7,CASSPRGLAGTPYEQYF,TGTGCCAGCAGCCCGAGAGGACTAGCGGGAACCCCCTACGAGCAGTACTTC
TRBD2,TRBV11-3,.,TRBJ2-3,CASSSGTSGRTDTQYF,TGTGCCAGCAGCTCCGGGACTAGCGGGAGGACAGATACGCAGTATTTT
TRBD2,TRBV4-1,.,TRBJ2-5,CASSQRGGQETQYF,TGCGCCAGCAGCCAGAGGGGAGGGCAAGAGACCCAGTACTTC
TRBD2,TRBV5-1,.,TRBJ2-5,CASSSGTSGSYQETQYF,TGCGCCAGCAGCTCCGGGACTAGCGGGAGTTACCAAGAGACCCAGTACTTC
.,TRBV6-5,.,TRBJ1-2,CATSPRNEDYGYTF,TGTGCCACCTCACCGAGGAATGAGGACTATGGCTACACCTTC
.,TRBV18,once,TRBJ1-3,CASSPQVSGNTIYF,TGTGCCAGCTCACCTCAGGTGTCTGGAAACACCATATATTTT
TRBD1,TRBV3-1/TRBV3-2,once,TRBJ1-2,CASSQSDRVGYGYTF,TGTGCCAGCAGCCAATCCGACAGGGTGGGCTATGGCTACACCTTC
.,TRBV3-1/TRBV3-2,few,TRBJ2-2,CASSQFDWRATGELFF,TGTGCCAGCAGCCAATTTGATTGGAGGGCCACCGGGGAGCTGTTTTTT
.,TRBV7-9,.,TRBJ1-6,CASSFSSGDSPLHF,TGTGCCAGCAGCTTTTCGTCAGGGGATTCACCCCTCCACTTT
.,TRBV3-1/TRBV3-2,.,TRBJ2-2,CASSQDLAAGELFF,TGTGCCAGCAGCCAAGATCTGGCGGCCGGGGAGCTGTTTTTT
.,TRBV5-5,.,TRBJ2-7,CASSLDEVTYEQYF,TGTGCCAGCAGCTTGGATGAGGTAACCTACGAGCAGTACTTC
.,TRBV7-3,few,TRBJ1-1,CASSFTPNTEAFF,TGTGCCAGCAGCTTTACACCGAACACTGAAGCTTTCTTT
.,TRBV5-1,.,TRBJ1-2,CASSGAVMNGYTF,TGCGCCAGCAGTGGGGCCGTGATGAATGGCTACACCTTC
TRBD2,TRBV4-2,.,TRBJ2-5,CASSQEQRGAEETQYF,TGTGCCAGCAGCCAGGAGCAGCGGGGGGCGGAGGAGACCCAGTACTTC
TRBD2,TRBV6-1,.,TRBJ2-5,CASSGLAGGPEETQYF,TGTGCCAGCAGTGGACTAGCGGGAGGGCCAGAGGAGACCCAGTACTTC
.,TRBV15,.,TRBJ2-3,CATSRFWGGPTDTQYF,TGTGCCACCAGTCGGTTTTGGGGGGGCCCCACAGATACGCAGTATTTT
.,TRBV28,.,TRBJ1-5,CATQGLTPNQPQHF,TGTGCCACGCAGGGCCTCACCCCCAATCAGCCCCAGCATTTT
.,TRBV12-3/TRBV12-4,.,TRBJ1-2,CASRWGGGYTF,TGTGCCAGCAGGTGGGGCGGCGGCTACACCTTC
.,TRBV19,.,TRBJ2-4,CASRPGTGDKNIQYF,TGTGCCAGTAGACCAGGGACGGGAGACAAAAACATTCAGTACTTC
.,TRBV27,few,TRBJ1-6,CASSLAGDISPLHF,TGTGCCAGCAGTTTAGCCGGGGACATCTCACCCCTCCACTTT
.,TRBV25-1,once,TRBJ2-5,CASSEPSLQETQYF,TGTGCCAGCAGTGAGCCGTCACTACAAGAGACCCAGTACTTC
TRBD1,TRBV6-5,.,TRBJ1-2,CASRRDRGRLDYTF,TGTGCCAGCAGAAGGGACAGGGGTAGGTTAGACTACACCTTC
.,TRBV7-2,once,TRBJ2-1,CASSSGPRVNEQFF,TGTGCCAGCAGCTCCGGCCCCAGGGTGAATGAGCAGTTCTTC
.,TRBV27,once,TRBJ1-6,CASTNGVAPLHF,TGTGCCAGCACCAACGGTGTGGCACCCCTCCACTTT
.,TRBV28,once,TRBJ2-4,CASSFRQGRGPKNIQYF,TGTGCCAGCAGTTTCCGACAGGGGAGGGGTCCCAAAAACATTCAGTACTTC
.,TRBV29-1,.,TRBJ2-4,CSAIPRSSAKNIQYF,TGCAGCGCAATTCCCAGGTCCAGCGCCAAAAACATTCAGTACTTC
TRBD2,TRBV5-5,.,TRBJ2-1,CASSLGGSGNEQFF,TGTGCCAGCAGCTTGGGCGGGAGCGGGAATGAGCAGTTCTTC
TRBD1,TRBV5-4,.,TRBJ2-7,CASSLSGTGDEQYF,TGTGCCAGCAGCTTGTCCGGGACAGGGGACGAGCAGTACTTC
TRBD1,TRBV15,.,TRBJ1-6,CATSSRRGQGYNSPLHF,TGTGCCACCAGCAGCCGCAGAGGACAGGGGTATAATTCACCCCTCCACTTT
TRBD2,TRBV5-8,.,TRBJ2-3,CASRPAGGTDTQYF,TGTGCCAGCAGACCCGCGGGGGGCACAGATACGCAGTATTTT
TRBD1,TRBV5-1,.,TRBJ1-4,CASSSTGPPNEKLFF,TGCGCCAGCAGCTCGACAGGGCCCCCAAATGAAAAACTGTTTTTT
.,TRBV3-1/TRBV3-2,.,TRBJ2-7,CASSRLQNTYEQYF,TGTGCCAGCAGCCGGCTACAGAACACCTACGAGCAGTACTTC
TRBD1,TRBV2,.,TRBJ1-2,CASSEAGTGDGYTF,TGTGCCAGCAGTGAAGCGGGGACAGGGGATGGCTACACCTTC
.,TRBV5-4,.,TRBJ2-3,CASSLGRQTSTDTQYF,TGTGCCAGCAGCTTGGGGAGGCAGACTAGCACAGATACGCAGTATTTT
.,TRBV25-1,.,TRBJ2-7,CASSDGGHEQYF,TGTGCCAGCAGTGATGGGGGCCACGAGCAGTACTTC
.,TRBV9,.,TRBJ2-5,CASSAGSLVGETQYF,TGTGCCAGCAGCGCGGGATCCCTGGTGGGGGAGACCCAGTACTTC
TRBD1,TRBV3-1/TRBV3-2,.,TRBJ1-1,CASSPGTGENTEAFF,TGTGCCAGCAGCCCGGGGACAGGGGAGAACACTGAAGCTTTCTTT
.,TRBV19,.,TRBJ2-1,CASALSSYNEQFF,TGTGCCAGCGCCCTGAGCTCCTACAATGAGCAGTTCTTC
TRBD2,TRBV5-1,.,TRBJ2-1,CASSPRTSGSDEQFF,TGCGCCAGCAGTCCAAGGACTAGCGGGAGCGATGAGCAGTTCTTC
.,TRBV9,.,TRBJ2-7,CASSPRSGVNEQYF,TGTGCCAGCAGCCCTAGGTCAGGGGTCAACGAGCAGTACTTC
.,TRBV3-1/TRBV3-2,.,TRBJ1-3,CASSQAVDTIYF,TGTGCCAGCAGCCAAGCGGTAGACACCATATATTTT
.,TRBV7-8,once,TRBJ2-3,CASSLAEQGFADTQYF,TGTGCCAGCAGCTTAGCGGAACAGGGTTTCGCAGATACGCAGTATTTT
.,TRBV12-5,.,TRBJ1-5,CASGLVKGGQYGNQPQHF,TGTGCTAGTGGTTTGGTAAAGGGTGGACAGTACGGCAATCAGCCCCAGCATTTT
TRBD1,TRBV29-1,.,TRBJ2-2,CSVAAQPEKDRQGLNTGELFF,TGCAGCGTTGCAGCCCAACCCGAAAAAGATCGACAGGGTTTGAACACCGGGGAGCTGTTTTTT
.,TRBV5-1,.,TRBJ2-7,CASSLEDISYEQYF,TGCGCCAGCAGCTTGGAGGACATATCCTACGAGCAGTACTTC
.,TRBV7-2,once,TRBJ2-7,CASSLARGRAGEQYF,TGTGCCAGCAGCTTAGCTCGAGGCAGGGCAGGAGAGCAGTACTTC
TRBD1,TRBV7-8,.,TRBJ2-7,CASSQSSGTVTYEQYF,TGTGCCAGCAGCCAAAGTTCCGGGACAGTCACCTACGAGCAGTACTTC